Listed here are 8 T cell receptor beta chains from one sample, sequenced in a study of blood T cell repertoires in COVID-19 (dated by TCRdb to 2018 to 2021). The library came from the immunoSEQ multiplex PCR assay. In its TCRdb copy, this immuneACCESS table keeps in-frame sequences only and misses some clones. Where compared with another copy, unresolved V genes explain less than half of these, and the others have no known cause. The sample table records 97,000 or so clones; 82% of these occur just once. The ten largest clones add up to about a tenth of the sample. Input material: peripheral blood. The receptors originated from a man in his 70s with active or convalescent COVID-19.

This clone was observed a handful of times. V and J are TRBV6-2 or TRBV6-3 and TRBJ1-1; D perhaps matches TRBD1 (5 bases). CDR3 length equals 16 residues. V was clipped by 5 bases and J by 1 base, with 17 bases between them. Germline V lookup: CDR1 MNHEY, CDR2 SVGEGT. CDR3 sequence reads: CASSRLLTGKNTEAFF. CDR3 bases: TGTGCCAGCAGTCGATTACTTACAGGAAAGAACACTGAAGCTTTCTTT.

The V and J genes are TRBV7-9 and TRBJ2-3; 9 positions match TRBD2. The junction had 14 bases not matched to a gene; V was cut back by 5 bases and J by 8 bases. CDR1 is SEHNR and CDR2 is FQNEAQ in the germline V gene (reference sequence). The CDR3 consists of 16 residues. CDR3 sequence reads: CASSPFPAGGDTTQYF. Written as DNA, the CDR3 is TGTGCCAGCAGCCCCTTCCCTGCGGGGGGGGATACTACGCAGTATTTT.

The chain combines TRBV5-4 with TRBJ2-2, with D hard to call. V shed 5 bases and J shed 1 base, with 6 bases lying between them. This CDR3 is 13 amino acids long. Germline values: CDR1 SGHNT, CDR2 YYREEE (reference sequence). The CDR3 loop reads CASSSQNTGELFF. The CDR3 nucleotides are TGTGCCAGCAGTTCACAGAACACCGGGGAGCTGTTTTTT.

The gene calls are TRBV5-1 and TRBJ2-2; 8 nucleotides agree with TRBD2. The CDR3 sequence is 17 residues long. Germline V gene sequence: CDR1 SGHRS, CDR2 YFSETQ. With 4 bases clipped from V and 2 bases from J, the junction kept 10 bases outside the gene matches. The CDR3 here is CASSQAGASLNTGELFF. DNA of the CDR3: TGCGCCAGCAGCCAAGCGGGGGCAAGCTTAAACACCGGGGAGCTGTTTTTT.

CDR3 in amino acids: CASLPTSTDTQYF. DNA of the CDR3: TGTGCCAGCTTGCCTACTAGCACAGATACGCAGTATTTT. This chain links TRBV18 with TRBJ2-3, with unresolved D. The CDR3 is 13 residues long. Trimming took 7 bases from V and 0 from J, leaving 8 bases between them. Looked up from germline, CDR1 is KGHSH and CDR2 is LQKENI.

CDR3 nucleotides: TGTGCCAGCGGGCCCCGTTACGAGCAGTACTTC. This encodes CASGPRYEQYF. The chain joins TRBV14 to TRBJ2-7; D not resolved. The CDR3 runs to 11 residues. Trimming left V 8 bases short and J 4 bases short, with 9 bases between. CDR1 SGHDN and CDR2 FVKESK come from the germline V gene. Looking up the rest from reference TRBV14 and TRBJ2-7 gives the full variable domain: EAGVTQFPSHSVIEKGQTVTLRCDPISGHDNLYWYRRVMGKEIKFLLHFVKESKQDESGMPNNRFLAERTGGTYSTLKVQPAELEDSGVYFCASGPRYEQYFGPGTRLTVT.

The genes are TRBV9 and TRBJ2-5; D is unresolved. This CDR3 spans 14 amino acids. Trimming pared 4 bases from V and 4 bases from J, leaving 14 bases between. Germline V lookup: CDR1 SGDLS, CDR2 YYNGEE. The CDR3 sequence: CASSLTSARETQYF. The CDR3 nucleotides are TGTGCCAGCAGCTTGACTTCGGCCCGAGAGACCCAGTACTTC.

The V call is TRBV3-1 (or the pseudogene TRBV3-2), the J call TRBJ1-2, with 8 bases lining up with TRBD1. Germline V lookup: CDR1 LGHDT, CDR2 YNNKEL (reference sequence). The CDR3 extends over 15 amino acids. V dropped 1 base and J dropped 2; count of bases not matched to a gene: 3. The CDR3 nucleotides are TGTGCCAGCAGCCAAGGCTACAGGGGGAACTATGGCTACACCTTC. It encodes CASSQGYRGNYGYTF.